The sequence of this TCR beta chain was determined in a study of T cells in Graves' hyperthyroidism and ophthalmopathy (dated by TCRdb to between 2018 and 2020). Some background on the complete study: Peripheral blood samples were taken at initial diagnosis, before any treatment was given. To identify TCR V-J signatures that set the groups apart, the researchers used a discovery cohort of more than 95 patients, made up of about 44 with Graves' ophthalmopathy and about 55 with stable Graves' hyperthyroidism. Prospective prediction of ophthalmopathy was tested in an independent validation cohort consisting of some 19 hyperthyroidism patients and 15 or so patients who later progressed to ophthalmopathy. The 85 to 100 discovery patients were divided at random into training and test sets in a 7:3 ratio. Thyroid tissue and blood T-cell repertoires from six Graves' hyperthyroidism patients were also compared in the study. After blood sampling, hyperthyroidism patients were treated with methimazole at a starting dose of 30 mg daily, and ophthalmopathy patients were treated with high-dose intravenous methylprednisolone. The paper describes TCR Vbeta CDR3 sequencing of roughly 130 peripheral blood samples, made up of approximately 40 ophthalmopathy patients, 70 to 80 hyperthyroidism patients and 17 progressor patients.

Ophthalmopathy patients had moderately to severely active disease, with a Clinical Activity Score of 3 or more, a NOSPECS grade of 4 or more, and a disease duration of less than 3 months. Patients with uncontrolled infections, other autoimmune diseases, pregnancy or lactation were excluded. Diagnoses relied on clinical symptoms, serum thyroxine and TRAb, thyroid ultrasound and orbital computed tomography. Ficoll-Paque density gradient centrifugation was used to isolate PBMCs from 9.5 to 10 ml of fresh peripheral blood. Total RNA was extracted using Trizol reagent, and RNA quality was assessed on an Agilent 2100 Bioanalyzer. TCR beta CDR3 regions were amplified from RNA transcripts. The TCR CDR3 was subjected to a first round of RT-PCR using the HTBI primer set and the Qiagen OneStep RT-PCR kit. A second multiplex PCR round built the libraries, followed by size selection and purification. Libraries were sequenced paired-end with 100 bp reads on an Illumina HiSeq2000. As for the authors' bioinformatics: SOAPnuke was used to process the raw data, removing reads that contained adapters or uncalled bases, had a mean Phred below 15, or lacked an exact match to the constant primer or identifier. COPE v1.2.5 was used to merge high-quality paired reads, and clonotypes were defined as unique nucleotide sequences. Clonotypes were aligned to IMGT TRBV, TRBD and TRBJ reference segments using MiTCR v1.1. Only V-J combinations with frequency above 0.0001, covering 99% to 99.2% of repertoires, were analysed. The TCS score was defined as the ratio of F50 (clonal expansion) to E x V (chaos), calculated using BLOSUM62-based TCRdist between CDR3 peptides within each V-J. Welch's t-statistics and random forest reduced just over 500 V-J features to 10 to 15, which were used in a naive Bayes classifier (R e1071). TCRdb trimmed the raw reads at Q25, called clones with MiXCR and kept productive beta chains. Records with the same CDR3 protein are collapsed into one entry carrying the most frequent genes and DNA. TCRdb, not the authors, supplied the V and J calls. Within this sample are around 520,000 distinct CDR3 sequences, with approximately 24% of them counted one time only. The leading ten clones occupy over 9% of the sample.

This clonotype was observed many times. It has no known antigen specificity. No base quality information exists; no much larger clone differs at one position. Broad study findings and their caveats: During validation, the model predicted progression to ophthalmopathy a median of about 6.3 months ahead of onset, with around 65% sensitivity and almost 75% specificity. Most expanded thyroid clonotypes (frequency above 0.001) were also detected in blood, a finding suggesting that blood repertoires may reflect thyroid immune responses. No statistical method was used to set the sample size in advance, and investigators knew the group allocation. A model built on a 13 V-J signature distinguished ophthalmopathy from stable hyperthyroidism, reaching 87.88% sensitivity and under 84% specificity in cross-validation and 80%/75% in testing.

The sample was blood. The TCR was taken from a woman aged 25 to 39 with Graves' ophthalmopathy.

For the CDR3, the sequence is CASSYQNTEAFF. The bases are TGTGCCAGCAGTTACCAGAACACTGAAGCTTTCTTT. The chain joins TRBV27 to TRBJ1-1; too little of a D gene remains to name it. Trimming removed 4 bases from V and 1 base from J, leaving 4 bases between the germline ends. The CDR3 holds 12 amino acids from the cysteine to the phenylalanine. Only the CDR3 DNA is retained, 36 bases long and in frame from the first base. As encoded in the germline V gene (reference sequence), CDR1 is MNHEY while CDR2 is SMNVEV.